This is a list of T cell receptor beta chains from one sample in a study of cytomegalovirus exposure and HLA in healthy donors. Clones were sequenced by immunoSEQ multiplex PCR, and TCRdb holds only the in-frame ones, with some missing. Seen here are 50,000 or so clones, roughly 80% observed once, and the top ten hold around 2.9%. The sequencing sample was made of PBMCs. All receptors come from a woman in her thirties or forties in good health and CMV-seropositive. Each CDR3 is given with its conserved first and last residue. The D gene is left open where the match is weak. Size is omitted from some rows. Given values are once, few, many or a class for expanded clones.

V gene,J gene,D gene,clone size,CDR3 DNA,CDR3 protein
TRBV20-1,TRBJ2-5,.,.,TGCAGTGCTTTTAGTTCGGAGACCCAGTACTTC,CSAFSSETQYF
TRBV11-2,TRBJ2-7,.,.,TGTGCCAGCAGCTTATCTCCCCAGGGTCCGCCCTACGAGCAGTACTTC,CASSLSPQGPPYEQYF
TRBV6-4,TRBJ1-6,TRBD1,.,TGTGCCAGCAGCGCACAGGGGGCGCCTAATTCACCCCTCCACTTT,CASSAQGAPNSPLHF
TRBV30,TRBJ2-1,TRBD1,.,TGTGCCGGACAGGGTCCCTACAATGAGCAGTTCTTC,CAGQGPYNEQFF
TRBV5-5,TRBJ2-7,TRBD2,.,TGTGCCAGCAGTCTAGCGGGGGCAACCTACGAGCAGTACTTC,CASSLAGATYEQYF
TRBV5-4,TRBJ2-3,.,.,TGTGCCAGCAGCTTGGGCGGCGGAGGTCCAGATACGCAGTATTTT,CASSLGGGGPDTQYF
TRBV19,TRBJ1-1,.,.,TGTGCCAGTAGTATCGAGGGCCGGAGCACTGAAGCTTTCTTT,CASSIEGRSTEAFF
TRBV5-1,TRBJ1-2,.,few,TGCGCCAGCAGCCCGGGGGGTTCCTATGGCTACACCTTC,CASSPGGSYGYTF
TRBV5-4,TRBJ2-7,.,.,TGTGCCAGCAGCTTGGTTACTGGGAGATCCAGCGAGCAGTACTTC,CASSLVTGRSSEQYF
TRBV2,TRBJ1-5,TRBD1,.,TGTGCCAGCATGGGGACAGGGGGAGTTCAGCCCCAGCATTTT,CASMGTGGVQPQHF
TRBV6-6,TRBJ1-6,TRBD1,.,TGTGCCAGCAGTCCCCGCCAAGGACAGGAGAATTCACCCCTCCACTTT,CASSPRQGQENSPLHF
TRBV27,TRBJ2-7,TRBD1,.,TGTGCCAGCACAGGGGGAGATACCTACGAGCAGTACTTC,CASTGGDTYEQYF
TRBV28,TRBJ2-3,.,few,TGTGCCAGCAGTTTATCAGGCAGGGGGGGCACAGATACGCAGTATTTT,CASSLSGRGGTDTQYF
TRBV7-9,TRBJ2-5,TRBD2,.,TGTGCCAGCAGCTTAGTTGCGAGCGGGGAAGAGACCCAGTACTTC,CASSLVASGEETQYF
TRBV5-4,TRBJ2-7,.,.,TGTGCCACCCCGACCCGGGGGGAGCAGTACTTC,CATPTRGEQYF
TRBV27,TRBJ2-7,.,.,TGTGCCAGCAGTTTTTCTCGGGGTTACGAGCAGTACTTC,CASSFSRGYEQYF
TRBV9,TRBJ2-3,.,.,TGTGCCAGCAGCGTTCGTCCCGTTGTCACAGATACGCAGTATTTT,CASSVRPVVTDTQYF
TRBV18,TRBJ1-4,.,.,TGTGCCAGCTCACCCGGAGCAACTAATGAAAAACTGTTTTTT,CASSPGATNEKLFF
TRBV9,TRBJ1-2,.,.,TGTGCCAGCAGCGTACGGGCAGCGGGGGATGGCTACACCTTC,CASSVRAAGDGYTF
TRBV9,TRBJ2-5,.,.,TGTGCCAGCAGCGTAGATCCCAGGGCCGACCAAGAGACCCAGTACTTC,CASSVDPRADQETQYF
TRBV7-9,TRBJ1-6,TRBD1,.,TGTGCCAGCAGCTTAGGGACAGGGGATTCACCCCTCCACTTT,CASSLGTGDSPLHF
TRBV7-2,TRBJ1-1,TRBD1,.,TGTGCCAGCAGCCAGGGACAGCTAACTGAAGCTTTCTTT,CASSQGQLTEAFF
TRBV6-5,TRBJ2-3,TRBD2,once,TGTGCCAGCAGGACTAGCGGGGGCGATACGCAGTATTTT,CASRTSGGDTQYF
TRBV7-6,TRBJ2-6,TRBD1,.,TGTGCCAGCAGCTTAGCTGGGACAGGGGGTGGATCTGGGGCCAACGTCCTGACTTTC,CASSLAGTGGGSGANVLTF
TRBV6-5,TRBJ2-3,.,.,TGTGCCAGCAGTGTGGTCCGGGGGGATACGCAGTATTTT,CASSVVRGDTQYF
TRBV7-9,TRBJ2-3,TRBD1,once,TGTGCCAGCAGCCCCCAGGGGGCTAGCACAGATACGCAGTATTTT,CASSPQGASTDTQYF
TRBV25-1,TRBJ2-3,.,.,TGTGCCAGCAGGGCGGGACTTAGCACAGATACGCAGTATTTT,CASRAGLSTDTQYF
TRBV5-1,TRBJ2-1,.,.,TGCGCCAGCAGCTTGGCCGGGAGAAATGAGCAGTTCTTC,CASSLAGRNEQFF
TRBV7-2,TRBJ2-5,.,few,TGTGCCAGCAGCTCAATACGTCAACGGGGGACCCAAGAGACCCAGTACTTC,CASSSIRQRGTQETQYF
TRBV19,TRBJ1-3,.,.,TGTGCCAGTACCTACTCTGGAAACACCATATATTTT,CASTYSGNTIYF
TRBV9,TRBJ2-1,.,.,TGTGCCAGCAGCCGACAGGTTTGGGATGAGCAGTTCTTC,CASSRQVWDEQFF
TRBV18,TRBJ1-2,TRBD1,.,TGTGCCAGCTCTCCCCCCCCAACAGGGGTTTCTAACTATGGCTACACCTTC,CASSPPPTGVSNYGYTF
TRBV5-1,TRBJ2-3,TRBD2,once,TGCGCCAGCAGCTTCATAGCGGGGCGCACAGATACGCAGTATTTT,CASSFIAGRTDTQYF
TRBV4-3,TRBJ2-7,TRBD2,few,TGCGCCAGCAGCCAGGGACTAGCGGGGTCCTACGAGCAGTACTTC,CASSQGLAGSYEQYF
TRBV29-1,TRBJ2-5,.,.,TGCAGCGTCGGAACGGGAATGGAGACCCAGTACTTC,CSVGTGMETQYF